The next 31 T cell receptor beta chains were all read from a single sample in a study of post-analysis software for immune sequencing data. Unique molecular identifiers featured in each of the TCR beta cDNA libraries. TCRdb itself ran the PCR reads through MiXCR, one entry per CDR3 protein. The sample contains 150,000 to 200,000 distinct CDR3 sequences, roughly 35% of which appear only once. The sequencing here drew on blood, taken after autologous hematopoietic stem cell transplantation. These receptors originate from a girl aged 5 to 17 with multiple sclerosis.

This clonotype showed up just a few times. The CDR3, as DNA: TGTGCCACCAGTGATCCCGGGACTTCGTTCAATCAGCCCCAGCATTTT. This gives the protein CATSDPGTSFNQPQHF. The V gene is TRBV24-1, the J gene TRBJ1-5; possibly TRBD1 for D (5 bases). This CDR3 contains 16 residues. V was pared by 3 bases and J by 3 bases, with 14 bases between. Germline V gives CDR1 KGHDR, CDR2 SFDVKD.

The V gene is TRBV12-3 or TRBV12-4, the J gene TRBJ1-5, with D possibly being TRBD1 (5 bases). This CDR3 region has 17 residues. V gave up 4 bases and J gave up 5 bases, with 21 bases separating them. The CDR3 nucleotides are TGTGCCAGCAGTTCCGGACACGCCGCCCCGGGGGATCAGCCCCAGCATTTT. It encodes CASSSGHAAPGDQPQHF.

This clonotype has just a few counts. This chain links TRBV20-1 with TRBJ1-1; no definite D call. CDR1 and CDR2 from the germline V gene are DFQATT and SNEGSKA (reference sequence). The CDR3 is 8 residues long. Trimming pared 3 bases from V and 11 bases from J, leaving 4 bases between. CDR3 sequence reads: CSARLAFF. CDR3 coding DNA: TGCAGTGCTAGGTTGGCTTTCTTT.

This clonotype was counted at least ten times. The chain couples TRBV28 to TRBJ1-2; D not certain. Germline V gene lookup returns CDR1 MDHEN and CDR2 SYDVKM. The CDR3 sequence is 10 residues long. The V end lost 6 bases, the J end lost 10 bases, and 9 bases lay between the germline ends. CDR3 sequence: CASRKVVYTF. The CDR3 nucleotides read TGTGCCAGCAGGAAAGTAGTCTACACCTTC.

V is TRBV7-2 and J is TRBJ2-1; D perhaps matches TRBD2 (6 bases). The V and J ends lost 5 bases and 4 bases respectively, with 12 bases between them. Germline V gives CDR1 SGHTA, CDR2 FQGNSA. This CDR3 has 14 residues. As DNA, the CDR3 is TGTGCCAGCAGCCGACTAGTGGCTTACAATGAGCAGTTCTTC. Translation: CASSRLVAYNEQFF.

This clonotype showed up many times. The chain carries TRBV2 and TRBJ2-7; D uncertain. Germline loops: CDR1 SNHLY, CDR2 FYNNEI. V was shortened by 2 bases and J by 3 bases, with 20 bases between the two germline ends. The CDR3 length is 17 residues. CDR3 bases: TGTGCCAGCAGTGAACCCTCAAACACCGACCGTGGCTACGAGCAGTACTTC. Encoded protein: CASSEPSNTDRGYEQYF.

This chain joins TRBV7-9 and TRBJ2-1; maybe TRBD2 (5 bases). Trimming left V 5 bases short and J 2 bases short, with 13 bases between. The germline CDR1 and CDR2 sequences are SEHNR and FQNEAQ (reference sequence). The CDR3 has 15 amino acids. CDR3 in amino acids: CASSQSETTYNEQFF. In DNA form, the CDR3 reads TGTGCCAGCAGCCAAAGCGAGACTACCTACAATGAGCAGTTCTTC.

The gene calls are TRBV20-1 and TRBJ2-3, with TRBD2 matching over 9 bases. The CDR3 has 15 amino acids. CDR1 and CDR2 (germline): DFQATT, SNEGSKA (reference sequence). V was pared by 2 bases and J by 4 bases, with 7 bases of the junction left unmatched. The CDR3 sequence is CSARSRVAGADTQYF. The CDR3 DNA follows: TGCAGTGCTAGAAGTCGAGTAGCGGGAGCAGATACGCAGTATTTT.

This clonotype was seen a few times. The CDR3, as DNA: TGTGCCACCAGCGACGGACGGATCGGCAATCAGCCCCAGCATTTT. Amino acid sequence: CATSDGRIGNQPQHF. The chain is built from TRBV15 and TRBJ1-5; D remains ambiguous. Trimming took off 5 bases at V and 2 bases at J, with 13 bases between the two ends. The CDR3 covers 15 residues. The V gene's germline CDR1 is LNHNV and CDR2 YYDKDF (reference sequence).

V and J are TRBV28 and TRBJ2-2, with TRBD2 matching 10 bases. Germline V gives CDR1 MDHEN, CDR2 SYDVKM. The CDR3 is 16 amino acids. V lost 8 bases, J lost 9 bases, and 15 bases stayed unmatched. The CDR3 sequence: CASGDQAGGPIWELFF. Written as DNA, the CDR3 is TGTGCCAGCGGTGACCAAGCGGGAGGGCCGATCTGGGAGCTGTTTTTT. The complete variable domain, with remaining parts taken from reference TRBV28 and TRBJ2-2, reads DVKVTQSSRYLVKRTGEKVFLECVQDMDHENMFWYRQDPGLGLRLIYFSYDVKMKEKGDIPEGYSVSREKKERFSLILESASTNQTSMYLCASGDQAGGPIWELFFGEGSRLTVL.

J is TRBJ2-1 and V is TRBV6-6; tentative D call: TRBD2 (6 bases). Per germline, CDR1 MNHNY and CDR2 SVGAGI (reference sequence). CDR3 length: 15 residues. V lost 4 bases and J lost 9, with 19 bases in between. The CDR3 nucleotides read TGTGCCAGCAGTTCCCGGGCGGGACCTCGTCCTGAGCAGTTCTTC. Residues: CASSSRAGPRPEQFF.

This sequence joins TRBV4-2 and TRBJ2-3; D call uncertain. Germline V gene lookup returns CDR1 LGHNA and CDR2 YNFKEQ. V was shortened by 0 bases and J by 4 bases, with 11 bases between the two germline ends. The CDR3 loop spans 15 amino acids. Here the CDR3 DNA reads TGTGCCAGCAGCCAAGAACCGTTTAACGCAGATACGCAGTATTTT. Its translation: CASSQEPFNADTQYF.

This clonotype has more than one count but fewer than ten. The chain uses TRBV30 and TRBJ2-3; TRBD1 might be the D (5 bases). Between the trimmed V and J ends, which lost 5 bases and 0 bases, there was a span of 9 bases. The germline gives CDR1 GTSNPN, CDR2 SVGIG (reference sequence). The CDR3 has 13 residues. CDR3 nucleotide sequence: TGTGCCTGGCAGGGAATCAGCACAGATACGCAGTATTTT. Its protein product is CAWQGISTDTQYF.

The table lists this clonotype with a few counts. The chain uses TRBV24-1 and TRBJ2-1; TRBD2 aligns across 8 bases. CDR1 KGHDR and CDR2 SFDVKD come from the germline V gene. CDR3 length: 16 residues. The J segment lost 7 bases and the V segment lost 7 bases, leaving 14 bases of the junction unmatched. The CDR3 nucleotides read TGTGCCACCAGCCTTTCTCGTATGGCTAGCGGGAATGAGCAGTTCTTC. The encoded protein is CATSLSRMASGNEQFF.

The chain employs TRBV15 and TRBJ1-5; 9 nucleotides agree with TRBD1. This CDR3 spans 15 amino acids. V lost 5 bases and J lost 3; bases outside the gene matches: 5. Germline-derived CDR1 and CDR2 are LNHNV and YYDKDF (reference sequence). CDR3 sequence: CATSSGTGNNQPQHF. DNA for the CDR3: TGTGCCACCAGCTCCGGGACAGGGAACAATCAGCCCCAGCATTTT.

The chain links TRBV23-1 to TRBJ2-1; 7 bases agree with TRBD2. The J call is in doubt because the DNA end fits TRBJ2-7 better. TRBV23-1 is flagged as an ORF with uncertain function. The CDR3 contains 13 residues. The DNA of the CDR3 is TGCGCCCCGCGGGGGAGCTCCTACAATGAGCAGTACTTC. This encodes CAPRGSSYNEQYF.

This clonotype was recorded many times. One end of the junction fails to match germline, which may point to a read error. The chain employs TRBV6-6 and TRBJ2-4, with 9 bases lining up with TRBD2. There are 15 residues in the CDR3. The germline V gene has CDR1 MNHNY and CDR2 SVGAGI (reference sequence). The CDR3 region is CASSYSAGGPNIQYF. Here the CDR3 DNA reads TGTGCCAGCAGCTACTCCGCGGGAGGGCCTAACATTCAGTACTTC.

Notes on this clonotype: The junction differs from germline at one of its ends, possibly a read error. The gene calls are TRBV9 and TRBJ1-1, with D uncertain. The CDR3 consists of 14 residues. Germline assignment: CDR1 SGDLS and CDR2 YYNGEE. CDR3 bases: TGTACCAGCAGCCTCCAGCCCGAGAACACTGAAGCTTTCTTT. Translated, it gives CTSSLQPENTEAFF.

This clonotype was detected ten times or more. The genes are TRBV30 and TRBJ1-2; 9 nucleotides align to TRBD1. Germline assignment: CDR1 GTSNPN and CDR2 SVGIG (reference sequence). This CDR3 spans 14 amino acids. The V segment lost 0 bases and the J segment 5 bases; nucleotides outside the gene matches: 4. The CDR3 loop is CAWSVWDRDYGYTF. The CDR3 coding sequence is TGTGCCTGGAGTGTCTGGGACAGGGATTATGGCTACACCTTC.

This clonotype was recorded at least ten times. The chain is built from TRBV5-1 and TRBJ2-5, with 8 bases that match TRBD2. Trimming at V came to 2 bases and at J to 4 bases, leaving 16 bases not matched to a gene. This CDR3 region has 18 residues. The germline CDR1 and CDR2 sequences are SGHRS and YFSETQ. CDR3 bases: TGCGCCAGCAGCTTCCCCCCTAAGGGAAGCGGGAGTGGAGAGACCCAGTACTTC. Protein product: CASSFPPKGSGSGETQYF.

This chain joins TRBV5-6 and TRBJ1-2; D is uncertain. The V end lost 3 bases, the J end lost 9 bases, and 12 bases lay between the germline ends. The CDR3 covers 12 residues. Germline CDR1 is SGHDT and CDR2 is YYEEEE. In nucleotides, the CDR3 is TGTGCCAGCAGCTCCCCTCGGGGTAGCTACACCTTC. Residues: CASSSPRGSYTF.

To note about this clonotype: An end of the junction does not agree with germline; a read error may underlie this. The gene calls are TRBV5-6 and TRBJ2-7; D is unresolved. Germline V gene data show CDR1 as SGHDT and CDR2 as YYEEEE. CDR3 length: 14 residues. CDR3 protein: CAGRSKGRSYEQYF. CDR3 coding DNA: TGTGCCGGCAGAAGCAAAGGCCGCTCCTACGAGCAGTACTTC.

By sample share, this clonotype is large (0.1 to 1%). The rearrangement joins TRBV4-3 to TRBJ2-1; D is possibly TRBD2 (6 bases). The germline V and J ends were trimmed by 3 bases and 6 bases, with 15 bases remaining between them. CDR1 is LGHNA and CDR2 is YSLEER in the germline V gene. CDR3 length equals 15 residues. The CDR3 bases are TGCGCCAGCAGCCACACTAGCCGGAGCTCCAATGAGCAGTTCTTC. Translating gives CASSHTSRSSNEQFF.

The chain is built from TRBV20-1 and TRBJ2-5; D gene uncertain. Trimming stripped 6 bases from V and 2 bases from J, with 19 bases between. The CDR3 has 15 amino acids. CDR1 and CDR2 (germline): DFQATT, SNEGSKA (reference sequence). The chain's CDR3 is CSALKWAEKQETQYF. The CDR3 nucleotides read TGCAGTGCCCTCAAATGGGCGGAAAAACAAGAGACCCAGTACTTC.

This clonotype was counted between two and nine times. The J gene is TRBJ2-3, the V gene TRBV6-6; 8 nucleotides align to TRBD1. This CDR3 region has 17 residues. V was clipped by 2 bases and J by 5 bases; unmatched bases: 12. From germline, CDR1 is MNHNY and CDR2 SVGAGI (reference sequence). The CDR3 here is CASSYLKTGELIDTQYF. The CDR3 nucleotides read TGTGCCAGCAGTTACCTGAAGACAGGGGAGCTGATAGATACGCAGTATTTT.

The chain carries TRBV3-1 and TRBJ2-6, with D possibly TRBD2 on 6 matching bases. The V gene lost 2 bases and the J gene lost 1 base, with 9 bases spanning the gap. This CDR3 contains 16 residues. CDR1 and CDR2 from the germline V gene are LGHDT and YNNKEL (reference sequence). The CDR3 DNA sequence: TGTGCCAGCAGCCAACGCCGGGGGTCTGGGGCCAACGTCCTGACTTTC. Protein sequence: CASSQRRGSGANVLTF.

In its sample, this clonotype was seen a few times. This chain links TRBV7-9 with TRBJ2-3; 11 bases align to TRBD2. The CDR3 covers 15 residues. The V and J ends lost 3 bases and 4 bases, in that order; junction bases with no gene match: 3. In germline, CDR1 is SEHNR, CDR2 FQNEAQ (reference sequence). CDR3 residues: CASSFSGRVPDTQYF. CDR3 nucleotides: TGTGCCAGCAGCTTTAGCGGGAGGGTGCCAGATACGCAGTATTTT.

As concerns this clonotype: A much larger clone is a single base away; this may be a read error. The rearrangement links TRBV12-3 or TRBV12-4 to TRBJ2-7; 7 bases are shared with TRBD2. There are 15 residues in the CDR3. The CDR3 DNA follows: TGTACCAGCAGTTTAGGAACGGGAGGCCCCTACGAGCAGTACTTC. Protein: CTSSLGTGGPYEQYF.

This clonotype was seen more than once but under ten times. The J gene is TRBJ2-1, the V gene TRBV5-6; TRBD2 agrees at 11 bases. J lost 7 bases, V lost 1 base, and 10 bases had no gene match. Germline V lookup: CDR1 SGHDT, CDR2 YYEEEE. This CDR3 comprises 17 residues. CDR3 DNA sequence: TGTGCCAGCAGCTTGTCCGAACTAGCGGGAGTCAGGAATGAGCAGTTCTTC. It encodes CASSLSELAGVRNEQFF.

This clonotype came up a few times. Relative to the germline gene, one junction end is altered; a read error may explain this. The chain carries TRBV7-3 and TRBJ2-1; the match to TRBD1 covers 7 bases. The length of the CDR3 is 17 residues. Germline V gene data show CDR1 as SGHTA and CDR2 as FQGTGA. CDR3 region: CVSSPGTAKGSHNEQFF. The CDR3 DNA reads TGTGTCAGCAGCCCGGGGACAGCGAAAGGGTCTCACAATGAGCAGTTCTTC.

In its sample, this clonotype was seen a few times. V gene TRBV6-1 combines with J gene TRBJ1-1; no firm D call. Germline values: CDR1 MNHNS, CDR2 SASEGT. The CDR3 spans 13 residues. Trimming left V 10 bases short and J 4 bases short, with 16 bases between. The CDR3 reads CATRWEVGTEAFF. CDR3 coding DNA: TGTGCCACCCGATGGGAGGTGGGCACTGAAGCTTTCTTT.